These 2 T cell receptor beta chains were all obtained from the same sample, sequenced in a study of T cells in Graves' hyperthyroidism and ophthalmopathy (dated by TCRdb to about 2019). Library generation was performed with multiplex PCR. These reads were obtained on an Illumina HiSeq 2000. The TCR beta CDR3 regions were amplified from RNA transcripts. A first-round RT-PCR of the TCR CDR3 used the HTBI primer set with the Qiagen OneStep RT-PCR kit. Clones were called with MiXCR by TCRdb after fastp trimmed the public reads at Q25, and only in-frame beta chains were retained. CDR3 protein duplicates are merged, each entry listing the most common genes and DNA. Within this sample are about 690,000 distinct CDR3 sequences, with approximately 15% of them counted one time only. The ten largest clones take up around 15% of the sample. The sample consisted of blood. The receptors stem from a man aged 45-65 years with Graves' hyperthyroidism.

This clonotype came up many times. The V and J genes are TRBV28 and TRBJ1-5; D possibly corresponds to TRBD1 (5 bases). Germline V gives CDR1 MDHEN, CDR2 SYDVKM. Trimming pared 6 bases from V and 1 base from J, leaving 13 bases between. The CDR3 covers 15 residues. The CDR3 region is CASRSGTASNQPQHF. The CDR3 DNA follows: TGTGCCAGCAGGTCCGGGACGGCAAGCAATCAGCCCCAGCATTTT.

There are a few counts of this clonotype. V usage is TRBV10-2 and J usage is TRBJ2-7; D is ambiguous. CDR3 length equals 12 residues. The germline V gene has CDR1 WSHSY and CDR2 SAAADI. V was shortened by 10 bases and J by 2 bases, with 12 bases between the two germline ends. This CDR3 reads CATLGRTYEQYF. DNA of the CDR3: TGCGCCACCCTCGGCCGCACCTACGAGCAGTACTTC.